These 23 T cell receptor beta chains were all obtained from the same sample, sequenced in a study of CD8+CD57+ T cells in acquired aplastic anemia. The use of genomic DNA as template underpinned the TCR beta VDJ and CDR3 profiling. Each CDR3 protein gets one entry after TCRdb re-called the reads with MiXCR. The top ten clones hold roughly 8% of a sample with about 240,000 distinct CDR3 sequences, more than 40% of them seen once. Individuals selected for sequencing had exhibited CD8+CD57+ cell expansion on flow cytometry. Specimen: sorted CD4+, CD8+, or CD8+CD57+ T cells (not recorded which) from PBMCs. The receptors derive from a human donor with aplastic anemia.

The chain carries TRBV20-1 and TRBJ1-1; 7 nucleotides align to TRBD1. The CDR3 extends over 14 amino acids. Germline V gives CDR1 DFQATT, CDR2 SNEGSKA (reference sequence). V was clipped by 1 base and J by 2 bases; unmatched bases: 4. The CDR3 DNA follows: TGCAGTGCTAGAGGGGACAGATTAAACACTGAAGCTTTCTTT. Translating it yields CSARGDRLNTEAFF.

This clonotype was seen ten or more times. The gene calls are TRBV13 and TRBJ1-2; D is undetermined. The ends were cut back, 7 bases at V and 0 bases at J, with 6 bases in the middle. Germline V gene data show CDR1 as PRHDT and CDR2 as FYEKMQ (reference sequence). The CDR3 runs to 12 residues. CDR3 in amino acids: CASTGANYGYTF. The CDR3 DNA sequence: TGTGCCAGCACCGGAGCTAACTATGGCTACACCTTC.

This clonotype has ten or more counts. The V call is TRBV15, the J call TRBJ1-2; D remains ambiguous. This CDR3 is 13 amino acids long. Germline V lookup: CDR1 LNHNV, CDR2 YYDKDF (reference sequence). V was trimmed by 0 bases and J by 3 bases, leaving 5 bases between them. The CDR3 here is CATSRDGDYGYTF. CDR3 nucleotide sequence: TGTGCCACCAGCAGAGACGGTGACTATGGCTACACCTTC.

This clonotype was recorded at least ten times. V usage is TRBV20-1 and J usage is TRBJ2-7; 7 bases agree with TRBD1. V gave up 4 bases and J gave up 2 bases; unmatched junction bases: 5. CDR1 is DFQATT, CDR2 SNEGSKA, per germline (reference sequence). The CDR3 is 13 residues long. CDR3 loop: CSAIPTGTYEQYF. The CDR3 DNA reads TGCAGTGCTATACCGACAGGGACCTACGAGCAGTACTTC.

In this sample, this clonotype turned up a few times. The V call is TRBV5-7, the J call TRBJ1-6; no clear D. TRBV5-7 is an ORF, and what it does is uncertain. The V end lost 2 bases, the J end lost 16 bases, and 13 bases lay between the germline ends. The CDR3 has 12 amino acids. The CDR3 DNA reads as TGTGCCAGCAGCTTAGACAAGGCAGGTCTCCACTTT. Residues: CASSLDKAGLHF.

In this sample, this clonotype turned up many times. The chain has TRBV29-1 and TRBJ1-1, with TRBD1 as a possible D gene (5 bases). Germline V gene data show CDR1 as SQVTM and CDR2 as ANQGSEA. The length of the CDR3 is 12 residues. Trimming removed 6 bases at V and 3 bases at J, with 11 bases between. The DNA of the CDR3 is TGCAGCGTCCGAATGGGGGACACTGAAGCTTTCTTT. Its protein is CSVRMGDTEAFF.

This clonotype has ten or more counts. The chain links TRBV20-1 to TRBJ2-7, with a tentative D call TRBD2 (5 bases). V lost 5 bases, J lost 3 bases, and 8 bases lay in between. Germline V gene sequence: CDR1 DFQATT, CDR2 SNEGSKA (reference sequence). This CDR3 is 11 amino acids long. The CDR3 sequence: CSARDDYEQYF. CDR3 coding DNA: TGCAGTGCTCGGGATGACTACGAGCAGTACTTC.

With regard to this clonotype: One junction end does not reproduce the germline sequence, and a read error may be involved. The chain carries TRBV24-1 and TRBJ2-5; D is possibly TRBD2 (5 bases). Germline V gene data show CDR1 as KGHDR and CDR2 as SFDVKD. The CDR3 extends over 14 amino acids. CDR3 sequence reads: CATSDSDFLETQYF. For the CDR3, the DNA is TGTGCCACTAGTGATTCGGACTTTTTAGAGACCCAGTACTTC.

Ten or more counts support this clonotype. The CDR3 nucleotides read TGCAGCGTGGGGACAGGTACGAACACTGAAGCTTTCTTT. Protein: CSVGTGTNTEAFF. The chain has TRBV29-1 and TRBJ1-1; 8 bases align to TRBD1. Germline V CDR1 and CDR2: SQVTM, ANQGSEA. This CDR3 has 13 residues. Unmatched junction bases numbered 4, after V lost 6 bases and J lost 1 base.

The CDR3 sequence is CAASPDWNNEQFF. CDR3 DNA: TGTGCCGCTAGTCCCGACTGGAACAATGAGCAGTTCTTC. V gene TRBV24-1 combines with J gene TRBJ2-1; the D is unclear. CDR1 is KGHDR, CDR2 SFDVKD, per germline. The V and J ends lost 12 bases and 5 bases respectively, with 16 bases between them. The CDR3 totals 13 residues.

Concerning this clonotype itself: This may be a read error: a much more frequent sequence differs by one nucleotide. The chain uses TRBV4-1 and TRBJ1-1; D gene unclear. Germline CDR1 reads MGHRA; CDR2 reads YSYEKL. This CDR3 has 13 residues. Trimming removed 0 bases from V and 5 bases from J, with 7 bases in between. CDR3 sequence (DNA): TGCGCCAGCAGCCAAGACCCTGTGACTGAAGCTTTCTTT. Protein: CASSQDPVTEAFF.

V is TRBV10-1 and J is TRBJ1-6; D is perhaps TRBD1 (5 bases). Per germline, CDR1 WNHNN and CDR2 SYGVQD (reference sequence). Trimming took 0 bases from V and 9 from J, leaving 12 bases between them. The CDR3 has 15 amino acids. Written as DNA, the CDR3 is TGCGCCAGCAGTGAGTCCCAGGGCGGTTCTTCACCCCTCCACTTT. This sequence encodes CASSESQGGSSPLHF.

This clonotype was seen at least ten times. The V call is TRBV7-3, the J call TRBJ2-1, with 13 positions matching TRBD2. This CDR3 spans 16 amino acids. The trim removed 5 bases at V and 9 bases at J, leaving 10 bases unmatched. Germline CDR1 reads SGHTA; CDR2 reads FQGTGA. The CDR3 sequence is CASSGPTSGGTTEQFF. The CDR3 DNA follows: TGTGCCAGCAGCGGTCCGACTAGCGGGGGGACAACTGAGCAGTTCTTC. Supplemented by reference TRBV7-3 and TRBJ2-1, the full variable domain reads GAGVSQTPSNKVTEKGKYVELRCDPISGHTALYWYRQSLGQGPEFLIYFQGTGAADDSGLPNDRFFAVRPEGSVSTLKIQRTERGDSAVYLCASSGPTSGGTTEQFFGPGTRLTVL.

This clonotype appeared many times. The genes are TRBV12-3 or TRBV12-4 and TRBJ1-2; tentatively, D is TRBD1 (6 bases). Trimming left V 7 bases short and J 2 bases short, with 11 bases between. The CDR3 extends over 13 amino acids. CDR3 DNA sequence: TGTGCCAGCACCACAACAGGGAACTATGGCTACACCTTC. This translates into CASTTTGNYGYTF.

This clonotype was counted a single time. The junction departs from germline at one end; a sequencing error may be responsible. The chain uses TRBV10-1 and TRBJ2-7, with 8 nucleotides matching TRBD1. The V gene's germline CDR1 is WNHNN and CDR2 SYGVQD (reference sequence). CDR3 length: 16 amino acids. This chain's CDR3 is CASSEDLGQGNHEQCF. For the CDR3, the DNA is TGCGCCAGCAGTGAAGATCTAGGACAGGGTAACCACGAGCAGTGCTTC.

The chain carries TRBV10-3 and TRBJ1-4, with TRBD1 matching over 7 bases. CDR3 length: 16 amino acids. Germline V gene lookup returns CDR1 ENHRY and CDR2 SYGVKD. The trim removed 10 bases at V and 0 bases at J, leaving 11 bases unmatched. CDR3 coding DNA: TGTGCCACCTCAACAGGGGCCCAAACAACTAATGAAAAACTGTTTTTT. It translates to CATSTGAQTTNEKLFF.

The chain combines TRBV28 with TRBJ2-7, with D tentatively TRBD1 (5 bases). The CDR3 runs to 15 residues. The V gene lost 5 bases and the J gene lost 0 bases, with 14 bases spanning the gap. The germline V gene encodes CDR1 MDHEN and CDR2 SYDVKM. CDR3: CASSLRVGYSYEQYF. In DNA form, the CDR3 reads TGTGCCAGCAGTCTCAGGGTAGGATACTCCTACGAGCAGTACTTC.

This clonotype was seen only a few times. The chain combines TRBV14 with TRBJ2-5, with 9 nucleotides matching TRBD2. Trimming cost V 1 base and J 3 bases; bases outside gene matches: 0. Germline assignment: CDR1 SGHDN and CDR2 FVKESK. This CDR3 is built from 14 residues. CDR3 loop: CASSQGLAEETQYF. CDR3 DNA: TGTGCCAGCAGCCAAGGACTAGCGGAAGAGACCCAGTACTTC.

This sequence joins TRBV4-1 and TRBJ2-1; TRBD1 is a possible D gene (5 bases). Germline-derived CDR1 and CDR2 are MGHRA and YSYEKL. The CDR3 runs to 15 residues. The V and J ends lost 3 bases and 7 bases respectively, with 16 bases between them. The CDR3 DNA follows: TGCGCCAGCAGCCAGGAGACAGAAACTTGGAATGAGCAGTTCTTC. Translated, it gives CASSQETETWNEQFF.

The chain couples TRBV6-2 or TRBV6-3 to TRBJ2-2; D may be TRBD1 or TRBD2 (6 bases each). The CDR3 loop spans 15 amino acids. Germline-derived CDR1 and CDR2 are MNHEY and SVGEGT. Trimming cost V 2 bases and J 5 bases, with 12 bases left between them. CDR3 DNA: TGTGCCAGCAGTTACGGAGGGGGGAGTACCGGGGAGCTGTTTTTT. Protein: CASSYGGGSTGELFF.

This clonotype was observed many times. This chain links TRBV19 with TRBJ2-1; D perhaps matches TRBD2 (6 bases). This CDR3 contains 12 residues. Between the trimmed V and J ends, which lost 6 bases and 8 bases, there was a span of 11 bases. Germline CDR1 is LNHDA and CDR2 is SQIVND (reference sequence). CDR3 nucleotide sequence: TGTGCCAGTAGAGGAGGGTATTATGAGCAGTTCTTC. Protein: CASRGGYYEQFF.

This clonotype has at least ten counts. The chain recombines TRBV5-1 with TRBJ2-7; D remains ambiguous. The length of the CDR3 is 14 residues. The germline V gene has CDR1 SGHRS and CDR2 YFSETQ. V was clipped by 0 bases and J by 5 bases, with 12 bases between them. The CDR3 DNA reads as TGCGCCAGCAGCTTGGGAAGGGAAGTGCACGAGCAGTACTTC. This translates into CASSLGREVHEQYF.

This clonotype has a count of ten or more. V usage is TRBV14 and J usage is TRBJ2-1; 9 nucleotides agree with TRBD2. The CDR3 totals 14 residues. The V and J ends lost 4 bases and 5 bases, in that order; junction bases with no gene match: 3. Germline V gene lookup returns CDR1 SGHDN and CDR2 FVKESK. The CDR3 protein is CASSPRLADNEQFF. The CDR3 region has the DNA TGTGCCAGCAGCCCGAGACTAGCGGACAATGAGCAGTTCTTC. The variable domain in full, completed from reference TRBV14 and TRBJ2-1, reads EAGVTQFPSHSVIEKGQTVTLRCDPISGHDNLYWYRRVMGKEIKFLLHFVKESKQDESGMPNNRFLAERTGGTYSTLKVQPAELEDSGVYFCASSPRLADNEQFFGPGTRLTVL.